Listed below are T cell receptor beta chains from one sample, sequenced in a study of shared clonotypes between healthy human individuals. Sequenced by immunoSEQ multiplex PCR; TCRdb stores in-frame clones only, minus some. The repertoire includes about 2,500,000 clones, 90% to 95% of them detected once, and about 0.13% sits in the top ten. The sequencing input was naive CD4+ T cells sorted from blood. These receptor sequences come from a man between 18 and 29 years old in good health. CDR3s include the opening cysteine and the closing phenylalanine or tryptophan.

J: TRBJ1-2
length: 13
V: TRBV6-5
CDR3: CASRKTGLNGYTF

J: TRBJ1-2
length: 14
V: TRBV5-4
CDR3: CASRRQGGNYGYTF

J: TRBJ2-1
length: 15
V: TRBV2
CDR3: CASRPLAKSYNEQFF

J: TRBJ1-2
length: 14
V: TRBV5-1
CDR3: CASSLRQDNYGYTF

J: TRBJ2-3
length: 12
V: TRBV28
CDR3: CASSLFKDTQYF

J: TRBJ1-5
length: 20
V: TRBV18
CDR3: CASSPLAHQPWTGGHQPQHF

J: TRBJ2-7
length: 14
V: TRBV6-5
CDR3: CASNSIWGGGEQYF

J: TRBJ2-3
length: 16
V: TRBV5-4
CDR3: CASSFPDRGVADTQYF

J: TRBJ2-5
length: 14
V: TRBV10-3
CDR3: CAISESKGPETQYF

J: TRBJ2-1
length: 13
V: TRBV27
CDR3: CAIASGLYNEQFF

J: TRBJ2-7
length: 15
V: TRBV14
CDR3: CASSQGPSVRYEQYF

J: TRBJ2-7
length: 18
V: TRBV11-2
CDR3: CASSLGLAGERSSYEQYF

J: TRBJ1-2
length: 14
V: TRBV5-6
CDR3: CASSLNRGNYGYTF

J: TRBJ1-4
length: 15
V: TRBV18
CDR3: CASSPPPTANEKLFF

J: TRBJ1-1
length: 15
V: TRBV6-5
CDR3: CASSRGTGMNTEAFF

J: TRBJ1-1
length: 18
V: TRBV7-2
CDR3: CASSLAFVAGAMNTEAFF

J: TRBJ2-7
length: 14
V: TRBV30
CDR3: CAWSTSGRGYEQYF

J: TRBJ2-5
length: 14
V: TRBV15
CDR3: CATSSGDSQETQYF

J: TRBJ2-7
length: 16
V: TRBV2
CDR3: CASTRLAGGEFHEQYF

J: TRBJ1-2
length: 16
V: TRBV5-8
CDR3: CASSLLLGTANYGYTF

J: TRBJ2-7
length: 15
V: TRBV4-3
CDR3: CASSQGTGNTYEQYF

J: TRBJ2-7
length: 12
V: TRBV25-1
CDR3: CASSADSYEQYF

J: TRBJ2-2
length: 13
V: TRBV25-1
CDR3: CASSDDSRRELFF

J: TRBJ2-7
length: 14
V: TRBV14
CDR3: CASSQGLASYEQYF

J: TRBJ1-5
length: 13
V: TRBV30
CDR3: CAWTMGSNQPQHF

J: TRBJ2-7
length: 15
V: TRBV7-2
CDR3: CASSLAGLAGYEQYF

J: TRBJ2-1
length: 11
V: TRBV6-4
CDR3: CASSEAGRQFF

J: TRBJ1-2
length: 13
V: TRBV18
CDR3: CASSPRGQYGYTF

J: TRBJ2-7
length: 14
V: TRBV10-1
CDR3: CASRDLDRPYEQYF

J: TRBJ2-7
length: 14
V: TRBV6-5
CDR3: CASSYGGISYEQYF

J: TRBJ2-1
length: 11
V: TRBV12-5
CDR3: CASGSYTEQFF

J: TRBJ2-7
length: 15
V: TRBV5-1
CDR3: CASSPENVQSYEQYF

J: TRBJ1-5
length: 22
V: TRBV28
CDR3: CASSSPDRGKGFGSDSNQPQHF

J: TRBJ2-2
length: 14
V: TRBV18
CDR3: CASSPPENTGELFF

J: TRBJ2-1
length: 15
V: TRBV5-1
CDR3: CASSLSLDRYNEQFF

J: TRBJ2-6
length: 16
V: TRBV2
CDR3: CASSDILNSGANVLTF

J: TRBJ1-2
length: 15
V: TRBV7-9
CDR3: CASSSLGQDLSGYTF

J: TRBJ2-7
length: 15
V: TRBV10-3
CDR3: CAISAGLADSYEQYF

J: TRBJ2-7
length: 13
V: TRBV18
CDR3: CASSPRQNYEQYF

J: TRBJ2-7
length: 13
V: TRBV10-1
CDR3: CASSDGSSYEQYF

J: TRBJ1-6
length: 15
V: TRBV15
CDR3: CATSGDRASGAPLHF

J: TRBJ2-4
length: 11
V: TRBV20-1
CDR3: CSARGINIQYF

J: TRBJ2-5
length: 12
V: TRBV7-8
CDR3: CASSLEHRTQYF

J: TRBJ2-3
length: 13
V: TRBV29-1
CDR3: CSVVVAGTDTQYF

J: TRBJ1-1
length: 13
V: TRBV2
CDR3: CASTGAMNTEAFF

J: TRBJ2-3
length: 15
V: TRBV7-2
CDR3: CASSYPSGSTDTQYF

J: TRBJ1-3
length: 15
V: TRBV6-5
CDR3: CASSRGQPSGNTIYF

J: TRBJ2-3
length: 17
V: TRBV11-2
CDR3: CASSLSHWTGGADTQYF

J: TRBJ2-3
length: 14
V: TRBV13
CDR3: CASSDRTFQATQYF

J: TRBJ2-3
length: 14
V: TRBV6-5
CDR3: CASSRGQAQDTQYF

J: TRBJ2-1
length: 20
V: TRBV14
CDR3: CASSPLSGLAGVGSYNEQFF

J: TRBJ2-7
length: 12
V: TRBV18
CDR3: CASSPDGTGQYF

J: TRBJ1-4
length: 13
V: TRBV5-6
CDR3: CASSSSLGEKLFF

J: TRBJ2-6
length: 16
V: TRBV7-9
CDR3: CASSRTGFSGANVLTF

J: TRBJ2-7
length: 11
V: TRBV7-3
CDR3: CASSAGGEQYF

J: TRBJ2-7
length: 16
V: TRBV15
CDR3: CATSRGTSRHPDEQYF

J: TRBJ2-2
length: 14
V: TRBV5-1
CDR3: CASSLQGPGGELFF